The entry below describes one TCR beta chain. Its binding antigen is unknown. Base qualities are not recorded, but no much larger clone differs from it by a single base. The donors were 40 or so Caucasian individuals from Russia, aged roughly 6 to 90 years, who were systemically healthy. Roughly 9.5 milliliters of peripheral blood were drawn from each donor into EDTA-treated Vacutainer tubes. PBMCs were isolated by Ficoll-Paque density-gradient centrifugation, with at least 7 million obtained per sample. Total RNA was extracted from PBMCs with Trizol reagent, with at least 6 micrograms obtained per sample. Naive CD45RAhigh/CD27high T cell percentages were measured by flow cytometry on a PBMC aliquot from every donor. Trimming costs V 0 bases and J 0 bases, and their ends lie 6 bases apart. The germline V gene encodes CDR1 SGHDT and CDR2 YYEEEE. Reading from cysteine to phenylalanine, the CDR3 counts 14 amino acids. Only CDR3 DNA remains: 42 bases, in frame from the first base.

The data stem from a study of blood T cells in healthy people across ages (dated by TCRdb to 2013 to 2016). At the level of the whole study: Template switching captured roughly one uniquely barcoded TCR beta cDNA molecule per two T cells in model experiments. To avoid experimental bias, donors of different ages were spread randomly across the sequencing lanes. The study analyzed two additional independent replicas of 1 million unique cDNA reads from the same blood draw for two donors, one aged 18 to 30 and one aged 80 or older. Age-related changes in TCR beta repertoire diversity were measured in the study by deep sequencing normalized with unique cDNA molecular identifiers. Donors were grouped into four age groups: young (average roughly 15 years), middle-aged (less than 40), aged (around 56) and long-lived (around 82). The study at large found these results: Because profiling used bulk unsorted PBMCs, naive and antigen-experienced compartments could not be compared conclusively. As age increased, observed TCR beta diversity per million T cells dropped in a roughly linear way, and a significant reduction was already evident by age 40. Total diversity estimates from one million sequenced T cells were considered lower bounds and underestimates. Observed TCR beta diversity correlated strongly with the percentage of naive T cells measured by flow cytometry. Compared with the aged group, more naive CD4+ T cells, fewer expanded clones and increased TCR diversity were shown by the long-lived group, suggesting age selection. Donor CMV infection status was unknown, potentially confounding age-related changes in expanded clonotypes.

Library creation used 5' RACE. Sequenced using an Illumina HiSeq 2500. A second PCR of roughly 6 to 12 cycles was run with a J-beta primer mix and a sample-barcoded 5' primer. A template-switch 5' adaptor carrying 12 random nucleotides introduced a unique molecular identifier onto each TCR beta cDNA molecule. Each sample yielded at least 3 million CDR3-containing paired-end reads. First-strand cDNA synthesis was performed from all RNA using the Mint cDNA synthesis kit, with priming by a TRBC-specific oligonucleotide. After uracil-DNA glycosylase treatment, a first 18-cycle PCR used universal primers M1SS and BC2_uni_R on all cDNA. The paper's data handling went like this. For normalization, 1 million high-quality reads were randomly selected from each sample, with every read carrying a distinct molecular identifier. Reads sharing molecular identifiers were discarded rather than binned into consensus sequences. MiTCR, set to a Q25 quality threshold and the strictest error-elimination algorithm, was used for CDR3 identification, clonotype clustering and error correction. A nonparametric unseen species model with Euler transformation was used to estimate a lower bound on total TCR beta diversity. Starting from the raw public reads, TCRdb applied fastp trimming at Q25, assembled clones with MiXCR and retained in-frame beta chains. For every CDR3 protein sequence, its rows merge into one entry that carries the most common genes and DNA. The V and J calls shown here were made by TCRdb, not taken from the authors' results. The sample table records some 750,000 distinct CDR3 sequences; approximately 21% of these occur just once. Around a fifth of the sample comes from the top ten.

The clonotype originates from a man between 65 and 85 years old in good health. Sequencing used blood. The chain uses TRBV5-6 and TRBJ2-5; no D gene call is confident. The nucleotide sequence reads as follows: TGTGCCAGCAGCTTGGCGGCTAACCAAGAGACCCAGTACTTC. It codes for CASSLAANQETQYF.